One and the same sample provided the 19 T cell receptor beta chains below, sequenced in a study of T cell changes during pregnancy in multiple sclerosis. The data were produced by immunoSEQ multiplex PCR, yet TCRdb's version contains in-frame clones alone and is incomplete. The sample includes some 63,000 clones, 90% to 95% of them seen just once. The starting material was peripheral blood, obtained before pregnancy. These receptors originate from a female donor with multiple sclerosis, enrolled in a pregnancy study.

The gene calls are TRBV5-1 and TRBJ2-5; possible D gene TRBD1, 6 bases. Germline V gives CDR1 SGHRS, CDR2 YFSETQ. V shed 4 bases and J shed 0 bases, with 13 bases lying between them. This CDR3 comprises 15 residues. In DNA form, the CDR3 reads TGCGCCAGCAGCATCGGGACACACGACCAAGAGACCCAGTACTTC. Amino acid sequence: CASSIGTHDQETQYF.

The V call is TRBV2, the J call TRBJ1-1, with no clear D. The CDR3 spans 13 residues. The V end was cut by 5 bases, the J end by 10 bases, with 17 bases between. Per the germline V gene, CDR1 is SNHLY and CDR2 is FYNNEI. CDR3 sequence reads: CASSISRERGAFF. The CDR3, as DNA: TGTGCCAGCAGTATAAGCCGGGAACGGGGAGCTTTCTTT.

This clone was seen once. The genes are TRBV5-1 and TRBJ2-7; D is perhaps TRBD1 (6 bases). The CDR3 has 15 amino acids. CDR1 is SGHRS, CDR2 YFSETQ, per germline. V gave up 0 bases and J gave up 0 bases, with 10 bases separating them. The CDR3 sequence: CASSLAGDISYEQYF. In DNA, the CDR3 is TGCGCCAGCAGCTTGGCCGGGGACATCTCCTACGAGCAGTACTTC.

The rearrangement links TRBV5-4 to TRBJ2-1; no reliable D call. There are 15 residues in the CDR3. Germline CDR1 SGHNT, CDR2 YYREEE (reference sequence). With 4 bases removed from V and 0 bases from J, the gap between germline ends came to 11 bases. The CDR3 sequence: CASSPDTSSYNEQFF. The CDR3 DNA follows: TGTGCCAGCAGCCCCGACACGAGCTCCTACAATGAGCAGTTCTTC. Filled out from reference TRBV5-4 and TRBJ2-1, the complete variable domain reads ETGVTQSPTHLIKTRGQQVTLRCSSQSGHNTVSWYQQALGQGPQFIFQYYREEENGRGNFPPRFSGLQFPNYSSELNVNALELDDSALYLCASSPDTSSYNEQFFGPGTRLTVL.

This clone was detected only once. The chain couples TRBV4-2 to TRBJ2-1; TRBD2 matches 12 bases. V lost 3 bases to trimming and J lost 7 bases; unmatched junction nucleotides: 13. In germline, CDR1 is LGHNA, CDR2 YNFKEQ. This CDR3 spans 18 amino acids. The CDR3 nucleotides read TGTGCCAGCAGCCACGTCACTAGCGGGGGGCACATTGCGAATGAGCAGTTCTTC. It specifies CASSHVTSGGHIANEQFF.

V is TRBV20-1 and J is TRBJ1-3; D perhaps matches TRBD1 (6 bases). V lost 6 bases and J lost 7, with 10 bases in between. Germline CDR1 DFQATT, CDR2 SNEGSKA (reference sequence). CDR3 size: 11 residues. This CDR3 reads CSAYQGNTIYF. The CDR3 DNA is TGCAGTGCATACCAGGGGAACACCATATATTTT.

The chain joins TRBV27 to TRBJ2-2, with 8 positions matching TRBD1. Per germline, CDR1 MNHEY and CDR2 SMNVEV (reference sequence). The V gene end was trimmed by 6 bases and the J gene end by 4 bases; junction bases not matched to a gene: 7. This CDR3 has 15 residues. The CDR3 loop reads CASRIRQGLTGELFF. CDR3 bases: TGTGCCAGCAGAATCCGACAGGGGCTCACCGGGGAGCTGTTTTTT.

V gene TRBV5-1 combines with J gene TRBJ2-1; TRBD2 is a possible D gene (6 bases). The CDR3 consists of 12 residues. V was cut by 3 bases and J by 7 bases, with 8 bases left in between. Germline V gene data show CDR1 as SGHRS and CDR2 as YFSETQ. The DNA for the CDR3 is TGCGCCAGCAGCTCTGGGGGGAATGAGCAGTTCTTC. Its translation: CASSSGGNEQFF.

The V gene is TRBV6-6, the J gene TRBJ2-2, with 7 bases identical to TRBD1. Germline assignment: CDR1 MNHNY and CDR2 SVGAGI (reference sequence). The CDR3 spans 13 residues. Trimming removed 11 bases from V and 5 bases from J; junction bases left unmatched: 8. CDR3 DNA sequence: TGTGCCGGAAAAAACAGGGGAACCGGGGAGCTGTTTTTT. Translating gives CAGKNRGTGELFF.

Written as DNA, the CDR3 is TGCAGCGACAGTCCCGGGACAGGGTCCGCTGGGCAGTTCTTC. Translating it yields CSDSPGTGSAGQFF. V gene TRBV29-1 combines with J gene TRBJ2-1, with 9 bases lining up with TRBD1. Per the germline V gene, CDR1 is SQVTM and CDR2 is ANQGSEA. The CDR3 is 14 residues long. V lost 7 bases to trimming and J lost 12 bases; unmatched junction nucleotides: 16.

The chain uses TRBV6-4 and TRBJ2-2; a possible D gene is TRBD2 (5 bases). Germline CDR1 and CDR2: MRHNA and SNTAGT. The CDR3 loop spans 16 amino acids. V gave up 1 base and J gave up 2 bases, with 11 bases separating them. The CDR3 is CASSDYPGVNTGELFF. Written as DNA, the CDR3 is TGTGCCAGCAGTGACTACCCCGGGGTAAACACCGGGGAGCTGTTTTTT.

DNA of the CDR3: TGTGCCAGCAGCTTGGGACAGGACTATGGCTACACCTTC. It translates to CASSLGQDYGYTF. This rearrangement joins TRBV5-6 to TRBJ1-2, with TRBD1 as a possible D gene (6 bases). Germline values: CDR1 SGHDT, CDR2 YYEEEE. Trimming took 0 bases from V and 3 from J, leaving 6 bases between them. The CDR3 covers 13 residues. The full variable domain, rest sourced from reference TRBV5-6 and TRBJ1-2, is DAGVTQSPTHLIKTRGQQVTLRCSPKSGHDTVSWYQQALGQGPQFIFQYYEEEERQRGNFPDRFSGHQFPNYSSELNVNALLLGDSALYLCASSLGQDYGYTFGSGTRLTVV.

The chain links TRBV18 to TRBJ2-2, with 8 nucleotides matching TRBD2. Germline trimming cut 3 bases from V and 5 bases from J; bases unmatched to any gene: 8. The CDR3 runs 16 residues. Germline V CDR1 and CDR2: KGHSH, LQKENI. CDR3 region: CASSPLPAGETGELFF. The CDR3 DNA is TGTGCCAGCTCACCCCTTCCAGCGGGGGAAACCGGGGAGCTGTTTTTT.

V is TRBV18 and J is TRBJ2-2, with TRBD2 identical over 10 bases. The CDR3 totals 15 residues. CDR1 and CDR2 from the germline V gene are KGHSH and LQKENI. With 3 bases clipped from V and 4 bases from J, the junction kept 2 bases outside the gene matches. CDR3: CASSPASGGTGELFF. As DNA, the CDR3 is TGTGCCAGCTCACCGGCTAGCGGGGGCACCGGGGAGCTGTTTTTT.

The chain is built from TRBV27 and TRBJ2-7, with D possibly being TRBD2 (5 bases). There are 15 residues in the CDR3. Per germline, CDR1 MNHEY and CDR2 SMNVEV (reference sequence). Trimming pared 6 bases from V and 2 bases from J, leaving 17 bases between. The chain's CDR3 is CASRRTPEGPYEQYF. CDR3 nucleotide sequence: TGTGCCAGCAGGAGGACTCCAGAAGGCCCCTACGAGCAGTACTTC.

The CDR3 DNA is TGTGCCAGCAGACTAGGAACGGCAGATACGCAGTATTTT. It codes for CASRLGTADTQYF. The V gene is TRBV2, the J gene TRBJ2-3; D may be TRBD2 (5 bases). The V gene lost 6 bases and the J gene lost 4 bases, with 11 bases spanning the gap. The CDR3 loop spans 13 amino acids. The germline V gene has CDR1 SNHLY and CDR2 FYNNEI.

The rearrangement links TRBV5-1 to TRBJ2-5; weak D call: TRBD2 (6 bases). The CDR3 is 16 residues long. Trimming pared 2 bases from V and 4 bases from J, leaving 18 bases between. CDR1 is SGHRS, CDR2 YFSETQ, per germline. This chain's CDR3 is CASSFGLEGLTETQYF. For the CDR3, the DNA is TGCGCCAGCAGCTTTGGTTTGGAAGGACTAACAGAGACCCAGTACTTC. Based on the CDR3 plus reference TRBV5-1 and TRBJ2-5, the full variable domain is KAGVTQTPRYLIKTRGQQVTLSCSPISGHRSVSWYQQTPGQGLQFLFEYFSETQRNKGNFPGRFSGRQFSNSRSEMNVSTLELGDSALYLCASSFGLEGLTETQYFGPGTRLLVL.

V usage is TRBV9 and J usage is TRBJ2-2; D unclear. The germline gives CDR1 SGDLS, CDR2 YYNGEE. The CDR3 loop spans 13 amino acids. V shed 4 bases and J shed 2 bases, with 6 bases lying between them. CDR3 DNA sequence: TGTGCCAGCAGCCCGCGCAACACCGGGGAGCTGTTTTTT. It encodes CASSPRNTGELFF.

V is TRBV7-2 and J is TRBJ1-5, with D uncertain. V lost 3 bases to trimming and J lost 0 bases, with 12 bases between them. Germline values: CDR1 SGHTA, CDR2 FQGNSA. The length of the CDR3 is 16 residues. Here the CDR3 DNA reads TGTGCCAGCAGCTTCGTGAGCTACCCTAGCAATCAGCCCCAGCATTTT. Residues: CASSFVSYPSNQPQHF.